The text below deals with one TCR beta chain. The data are from a study of PD-L1 blockade in urothelial cancer. Germline V gene sequence: CDR1 MRHNA, CDR2 SNTAGT. There are 13 residues in the CDR3. The V and J ends lost 8 bases and 3 bases respectively, with 13 bases between them. PCRs were each spiked with synthetic TCR analog templates. The data were produced by immunoSEQ multiplex PCR, yet TCRdb's version contains in-frame clones alone and is incomplete. Here the sample spans over 75,000 clones, 89% being singletons. Time point in this sample: pretreatment peripheral blood. The sequence derives from a woman of 80 years or more with urothelial cancer. Here the sequenced sample was PBMCs, taken around atezolizumab (anti-PD-L1) treatment. The chain combines TRBV6-4 with TRBJ1-1, with D tentatively TRBD1 (6 bases). CDR3 sequence reads: CASRQALHTEAFF. The CDR3 DNA sequence: TGTGCCAGCCGACAGGCCCTTCACACTGAAGCTTTCTTT.